This is a list of T cell receptor beta chains from one sample in a study of blood T cell repertoires in COVID-19. Sequencing used immunoSEQ multiplex PCR; TCRdb keeps in-frame clones, though not all of them. This table holds around 70,000 clones, about nine tenths found once. Sequencing used peripheral blood. The receptors derive from a man younger than 45 with acute or convalescent COVID-19. The CDR3 runs from the conserved cysteine through the conserved F or W. The order of the fields is J gene, D gene, clone size, V gene, CDR3 DNA, CDR3 protein. The D gene is left open where the match is weak. Clone size, where shown, is once, few, many, or a class for clones that have expanded.

TRBJ2-1	-	-	TRBV2	TGTGCCAGCAGTGTCAATAGCGTCAATGAGCAGTTCTTC	CASSVNSVNEQFF
TRBJ2-3	-	-	TRBV24-1	TGTGCCACCAGTGATTTGCCGGGGGGCAGAGATACGCAGTATTTT	CATSDLPGGRDTQYF
TRBJ1-1	-	-	TRBV28	TGTGCCAGCAGTGTAGACAGATTAATGAACACTGAAGCTTTCTTT	CASSVDRLMNTEAFF
TRBJ2-5	TRBD1	-	TRBV28	TGTGCCAGCACCCGACAGGGGGGAATTACCCAGTACTTC	CASTRQGGITQYF
TRBJ2-7	TRBD1	-	TRBV30	TGTGCCTGGAGGGACAGGGTCTCCTACGAGCAGTACTTC	CAWRDRVSYEQYF
TRBJ2-1	-	-	TRBV24-1	TGTGCCACCAGTGATTGGGGCCTGGGCCCCAATGAGCAGTTCTTC	CATSDWGLGPNEQFF
TRBJ1-6	TRBD1	-	TRBV7-3	TGTGCCAGCAGCTCAGGACAGGGTTCACCCCTCCACTTT	CASSSGQGSPLHF
TRBJ2-5	-	-	TRBV9	TGTGCCAGCAGCGTAGGAGGATTGGTGGAGACCCAGTACTTC	CASSVGGLVETQYF
TRBJ1-1	-	-	TRBV25-1	TGTGCCAGCAGCCCGGTGGGACAGAACACTGAAGCTTTCTTT	CASSPVGQNTEAFF
TRBJ2-2	-	-	TRBV7-9	TGTGCCAGCCTACCCGTCAATTACGGGGAGCTGTTTTTT	CASLPVNYGELFF
TRBJ2-3	TRBD1	-	TRBV12-3/TRBV12-4	TGTGCCAGCAGACAGGGGGCAGGCGATACGCAGTATTTT	CASRQGAGDTQYF
TRBJ1-6	-	once	TRBV9	TGTGCCAGCAGCGGGTCCAGGGGATTTAGTTCACCCCTCCACTTT	CASSGSRGFSSPLHF
TRBJ2-1	TRBD2	-	TRBV30	TGTGCCTGGAGTCCATTAGCGGGAGGAGGGGGTGAGCAGTTCTTC	CAWSPLAGGGGEQFF
TRBJ2-7	TRBD1	-	TRBV28	TGTGCCAGCAGTTCCTGGGACAGTCCCTACGAGCAGTACTTC	CASSSWDSPYEQYF
TRBJ2-7	TRBD1	-	TRBV4-1	TGCGCCAGCAGCCAAAGGGGGGACAGGCGCCACGAGCAGTACTTC	CASSQRGDRRHEQYF
TRBJ2-1	-	-	TRBV6-5	TGTGCCAGCGCCGACAGGCTGAATTACAATGAGCAGTTCTTC	CASADRLNYNEQFF
TRBJ2-7	TRBD1	few	TRBV6-5	TGTGCCAGCACCCTGACAGGGTCCTCATACGAGCAGTACTTC	CASTLTGSSYEQYF
TRBJ2-7	TRBD2	-	TRBV10-2	TGCGCCAGCAGTGAGTCTACCCCGGGACTAGCGGGAGATCGCGAGCAGTACTTC	CASSESTPGLAGDREQYF
TRBJ2-3	-	-	TRBV11-3	TGTGCCAGCAGCTTAGTTGCCGGGGGAAGCACAGATACGCAGTATTTT	CASSLVAGGSTDTQYF
TRBJ2-1	TRBD1	-	TRBV9	TGTGCCAGCAGCCCGATGGGGCTAGAGGGGGCAAATGAGCAGTTCTTC	CASSPMGLEGANEQFF
TRBJ2-1	TRBD2	-	TRBV6-5	TGTGCCAGCAGCCTCGGACTAGCGGGTGAGCAGTTCTTC	CASSLGLAGEQFF
TRBJ2-2	-	-	TRBV30	TGTGCCTCGAACGGGCAGGGCGACACCGGGGAGCTGTTTTTT	CASNGQGDTGELFF
TRBJ2-3	TRBD1	-	TRBV10-2	TGCGCCAGCCTGACAGGGGGAAGGGGAGATACGCAGTATTTT	CASLTGGRGDTQYF
TRBJ2-3	TRBD1	-	TRBV5-1	TGCGCCAGCAGTGCCGACAGGGACATATTCGGCACAGATACGCAGTATTTT	CASSADRDIFGTDTQYF
TRBJ2-7	-	-	TRBV7-2	TGTGCCAGCAGCTTACTCGGGCGGGACTCCTACGAGCAGTACTTC	CASSLLGRDSYEQYF
TRBJ1-5	-	-	TRBV25-1	TGTGCCAGCAGAGAAGGCAGGCCCTATAGCAATCAGCCCCAGCATTTT	CASREGRPYSNQPQHF
TRBJ2-2	-	-	TRBV7-3	TGTGCCAGCAGCTCCCAGGGACTGAACACCGGGGAGCTGTTTTTT	CASSSQGLNTGELFF
TRBJ1-5	TRBD1	once	TRBV7-2	TGTGCCAGCAGTTACAGGGGTCAACAGCCCCAGCATTTT	CASSYRGQQPQHF
TRBJ1-5	TRBD1	-	TRBV6-2/TRBV6-3	TGTGCCAGCAGTCCAAACAGGGGAAACAATCAGCCCCAGCATTTT	CASSPNRGNNQPQHF
TRBJ1-3	TRBD1	-	TRBV12-5	TGTGCTAGTGGTTTGGGCCCTCGCGAGGACAGGGGGCGAGTGTCTGGAAACACCATATATTTT	CASGLGPREDRGRVSGNTIYF
TRBJ1-2	-	-	TRBV4-2	TGTGCCAGCAGCCACCAGGAGGGGCCCCTCTATGGCTACACCTTC	CASSHQEGPLYGYTF
TRBJ2-7	-	-	TRBV9	TGTGCCAGCAGCGTAGATGGGCCCAGCGAGCAGTACTTC	CASSVDGPSEQYF
TRBJ2-7	-	-	TRBV7-9	TGTGCCAGCAGTAACCGGGACACCGAGCAGTACTTC	CASSNRDTEQYF
TRBJ2-1	TRBD1	-	TRBV5-6	TGTGCCAGCAGCTTGGATATTGGACAGGGGCTATACAATGAGCAGTTCTTC	CASSLDIGQGLYNEQFF
TRBJ1-1	-	-	TRBV18	TGTGCCAGCTCACCACGGTGGAAGGGGGACACTGAAGCTTTCTTT	CASSPRWKGDTEAFF
TRBJ2-7	-	-	TRBV28	TGTGCCAGCAGACAAGGGACTTACGAGCAGTACTTC	CASRQGTYEQYF
TRBJ1-1	-	once	TRBV3-1/TRBV3-2	TGTGCCAGCAGCCCTCGACCGGGGAACACTGAAGCTTTCTTT	CASSPRPGNTEAFF
TRBJ2-7	TRBD1	medium-sized	TRBV2	TGTGCCAGCGGACAGGGGGCCACCTACGAGCAGTACTTC	CASGQGATYEQYF
TRBJ2-7	TRBD2	-	TRBV7-8	TGTGCCAGCTTCGGAGGGTCCGGGAATAGCGGGAGTTACGAGCAGTACTTC	CASFGGSGNSGSYEQYF
TRBJ2-7	TRBD1	-	TRBV2	TGTGCCAGCAGTGGGGACAGGTTTTACGAGCAGTACTTC	CASSGDRFYEQYF
TRBJ2-7	-	once	TRBV5-1	TGCGCCAGCAGCTCGGGGGTGGGCGACGAGCAGTACTTC	CASSSGVGDEQYF
TRBJ2-7	TRBD2	-	TRBV27	TGTGCCAGCAGTTTCACTCGCGGGAGCCACGAGCAGTACTTC	CASSFTRGSHEQYF
TRBJ2-2	TRBD2	-	TRBV3-1/TRBV3-2	TGTGCCAGCAGCCGGGACTATAACACCGGGGAGCTGTTTTTT	CASSRDYNTGELFF
TRBJ2-5	-	-	TRBV13	TGTGCCAGCAGCACCGGGACACTTCAAGAGACCCAGTACTTC	CASSTGTLQETQYF
TRBJ2-3	TRBD2	-	TRBV3-1/TRBV3-2	TGTGCCAGCAGCCAAGGTAGCGGGAGGGATGGTACGCAGTATTTT	CASSQGSGRDGTQYF
TRBJ2-1	TRBD1	-	TRBV5-5	TGTGCCAGCACCAATACTTGGGACAGGGGATACAATGAGCAGTTCTTC	CASTNTWDRGYNEQFF
TRBJ2-1	TRBD1	-	TRBV13	TGTGCCAGCAGCCGGGCGAGACAGGGCCTAGGCAATGAGCAGTTCTTC	CASSRARQGLGNEQFF
TRBJ2-3	-	-	TRBV2	TGTGCCACTTCAAGGGCTAGCGCGGCAGATACGCAGTATTTT	CATSRASAADTQYF
TRBJ1-5	TRBD1	-	TRBV24-1	TGTGCCACCAGCTCTATCGGACAGGGAAATCAGCCCCAGCATTTT	CATSSIGQGNQPQHF
TRBJ1-5	-	-	TRBV19	TGTGCCAGTAGCCCGGGGTTTAATCAGCCCCAGCATTTT	CASSPGFNQPQHF
TRBJ2-1	TRBD1	-	TRBV7-9	TGTGCCAGCAGCTTAGTAGAACAGGGGGCGGATGAGCAGTTCTTC	CASSLVEQGADEQFF
TRBJ1-5	-	-	TRBV19	TGTGCCAGTAACCTTTACAGGGAAGGCAATCAGCCCCAGCATTTT	CASNLYREGNQPQHF
TRBJ2-3	TRBD2	-	TRBV5-1	TGCGCCAGCAGTTACCAAGCGGGAGGCACAGATACGCAGTATTTT	CASSYQAGGTDTQYF
TRBJ1-4	-	-	TRBV19	TGTGCCAGTAGTGACGGGGAAACTAATGAAAAACTGTTTTTT	CASSDGETNEKLFF